A selection of T cell receptor beta chains follows, all from one sample in a study of blood T cell repertoires in COVID-19. Some clones are missing from TCRdb's copy, which holds only in-frame ones; the method was immunoSEQ multiplex PCR. The profile shows some 300,000 clones, around 89% of them singletons. Sequenced: peripheral blood. The receptors here all came from a middle-aged woman with COVID-19, enrolled during active disease. CDR3s include the opening cysteine and the closing phenylalanine or tryptophan.

cdr3_length v_call cdr3_aa
14 TRBV9 CASSTGQTNTEAFF
14 TRBV27 CASSLVQQIHEQYF
18 TRBV2 CASSSPRIWTGTGNTIYF
17 TRBV5-1 CASSLWSGGLGNEKLFF
13 TRBV11-3 CASSSTGGNTIYF
16 TRBV3-1/TRBV3-2 CASSQGAGGHADTQYF
15 TRBV4-3 CASSPNRGSWNTIYF
14 TRBV10-3 CAISEVAGVDEQFF
14 TRBV24-1 CATSTAGNTGELFF
13 TRBV5-5 CASSLGPDNEQFF
13 TRBV29-1 CSVEGAGNEKLFF
14 TRBV29-1 CSVVGAGVTNEQFF
17 TRBV4-3 CASSHETGGLSGNTIYF
16 TRBV9 CASSPHGQGAPAGYTF
15 TRBV6-6 CASSSDSDFTYGYTF
15 TRBV27 CASRGLAGPTDTQYF
14 TRBV25-1 CASSGAGKFAPQHF
17 TRBV3-1/TRBV3-2 CASSRVGGTPRNTEAFF
16 TRBV28 CASSSAGLVSVYEQFF
14 TRBV27 CASTRSGPAYEQYF
16 TRBV7-9 CASSLTGTGRTGELFF
15 TRBV4-3 CASSPSLGRAFGYTF
15 TRBV30 CAWSLQGYGNYGYTF
14 TRBV7-9 CASSLAGQGQPQHF
15 TRBV4-1 CASSRETGLNQPQHF
16 TRBV19 CASSSFPGDRGYEQYF
15 TRBV19 CASSPRRQARTEAFF
15 TRBV9 CASSVGEAYSYEQYF
15 TRBV19 CASNKEGAPVTEAFF
15 TRBV29-1 CSVHPGLAGSYEQYF
15 TRBV9 CASSVGSKTTSEAFF
13 TRBV7-2 CASSLESRVRQYF
15 TRBV6-2/TRBV6-3 CASSYSSGVNQPQHF
15 TRBV5-1 CASTQRGSLQETQYF
16 TRBV6-2/TRBV6-3 CASSPGTGKSSYEQYF
15 TRBV10-3 CAISESDRVGETQYF
12 TRBV6-5 CASMYSHNEQFF
15 TRBV24-1 CATSDYAGSTDTQYF
18 TRBV4-3 CASSQDRGSISGANVLTF
15 TRBV11-1 CASSLSLAGTYEQYF
13 TRBV5-1 CASSYDRYTEAFF
15 TRBV7-8 CASSLGDGGRYEQYF
14 TRBV2 CASSAPRVNQPQHF
16 TRBV7-2 CASSLNPPGLAGEQYF
14 TRBV7-3 CASSLKGGVYEQYF
16 TRBV6-5 CASSYVSWGTQETQYF
16 TRBV28 CASSLRTSGLRNTQYF
16 TRBV20-1 CSAGVQGGLLTDTQYF
16 TRBV27 CASSLSLASTRYEQYF
17 TRBV7-6 CASSLLVASSLQETQYF
11 TRBV28 CASSAYYEQYF
15 TRBV28 CASSFMSRGRQPQHF
15 TRBV10-3 CAISEARTGAQPQHF
13 TRBV19 CASSIGLGTEAFF
17 TRBV30 CAWSVGREGFGRNTIYF
17 TRBV3-1/TRBV3-2 CASSPKRWGQSTDTQYF
13 TRBV18 CASSPDSEDTQYF
15 TRBV10-3 CAISDQGAFDYGYTF
14 TRBV4-3 CASSQDWKGHEQFF